This TCR beta chain stems from a study of T cell responses to AZD1222 COVID-19 vaccine. Overall study results and limits: Mostly white British, mostly female donors; authors suggested clonal diversity may be underestimated. Dominant at 160-218 and 743-854, vaccine-associated CD4 TCRs also spanned spike.

Repertoires were generated with immunoSEQ multiplex PCR, while TCRdb's copy carries only in-frame clones and drops some. The repertoire has 140,000 to 150,000 clones, approximately 85% of them found once; the top ten carry about 4%. A remark on this clone: No antigen is known for it.

Sequencing used peripheral blood, obtained on day 0 of MenACWY control vaccination. The source is an adult in good health.

The CDR3, as DNA: TGCGCCAGCAGCTCCGAGGTGGTCGGTTCACCCCTCCACTTT. Translating gives CASSSEVVGSPLHF. This chain links TRBV5-1 with TRBJ1-6; D not certain. The V gene lost 3 bases and the J gene lost 9 bases, with 13 bases spanning the gap. Germline CDR1 SGHRS, CDR2 YFSETQ. The CDR3 is 14 residues long.